Listed below are T cell receptor beta chains from one sample, sequenced in a study of shared clonotypes between healthy human individuals. Produced via immunoSEQ multiplex PCR; TCRdb's table is partial and in-frame only. The sample carries about 450,000 clones, 79% recorded once. The specimen was PBMCs. These receptors were taken from a woman aged 40 to 50 in good health. Some clones in this sample may be carry-over from other donors' samples. The CDR3 runs from the conserved cysteine through the conserved F or W. A D gene is named only where the DNA matches it firmly. For some rows the clone size is stated as once, few or many, or as a class when expanded; others skip it.

j_gene: TRBJ2-7; d_gene: TRBD1; abundance: many; v_gene: TRBV15; CDR3nt: TGTGCCACCAGCAGAGGGGCGGCAGGGGGCTTCAACTACGAGCAGTACTTC; CDR3aa: CATSRGAAGGFNYEQYF
j_gene: TRBJ1-3; d_gene: .; abundance: .; v_gene: TRBV5-1; CDR3nt: TGCGCCAGCAGCTTGGCCTTTGACATGCTCTCTGGAAACACCATATATTTT; CDR3aa: CASSLAFDMLSGNTIYF
j_gene: TRBJ2-7; d_gene: .; abundance: .; v_gene: TRBV6-1; CDR3nt: TGTGCCAGCAGTGCGTCAATATGGGCCCGCGAGCAGTACTTC; CDR3aa: CASSASIWAREQYF
j_gene: TRBJ2-7; d_gene: TRBD2; abundance: .; v_gene: TRBV28; CDR3nt: TGTGCCAGCAGTTTACCACTGATCGCTATAACGGGACTAGCGGGAGAGGACTCCTACGAGCAGTACTTC; CDR3aa: CASSLPLIAITGLAGEDSYEQYF
j_gene: TRBJ2-3; d_gene: TRBD2; abundance: .; v_gene: TRBV7-9; CDR3nt: TGTGCCAGCAGCTCGGGACTAGATGGTACGCAGTATTTT; CDR3aa: CASSSGLDGTQYF
j_gene: TRBJ2-7; d_gene: TRBD2; abundance: few; v_gene: TRBV11-2; CDR3nt: TGTGCCAGCAGCTTAGCGGGAGGCGATGGCTACGAGCAGTACTTC; CDR3aa: CASSLAGGDGYEQYF
j_gene: TRBJ2-7; d_gene: TRBD2; abundance: .; v_gene: TRBV7-2; CDR3nt: TGTGCCAGCAGCCCTACTAGCGGATCAACCTACGAGCAGTACTTC; CDR3aa: CASSPTSGSTYEQYF
j_gene: TRBJ2-1; d_gene: TRBD1; abundance: .; v_gene: TRBV5-1; CDR3nt: TGCGCCAGCATCCAAGCCGCAGGGGGCAGTCGGTACAATGAGCAGTTCTTC; CDR3aa: CASIQAAGGSRYNEQFF
j_gene: TRBJ2-3; d_gene: .; abundance: .; v_gene: TRBV11-2; CDR3nt: TGTGCCAGCAGCTCATTTTACAGGGTAGCCAGCACAGATACGCAGTATTTT; CDR3aa: CASSSFYRVASTDTQYF
j_gene: TRBJ1-1; d_gene: TRBD1; abundance: .; v_gene: TRBV5-6; CDR3nt: TGTGCCAGCAGCTTGATCAGGGGGCTGGGCACTGAAGCTTTCTTT; CDR3aa: CASSLIRGLGTEAFF
j_gene: TRBJ1-2; d_gene: .; abundance: .; v_gene: TRBV6-5; CDR3nt: TGTGCCAGCAGCCCAACTGGGGACTATGGCTACACCTTC; CDR3aa: CASSPTGDYGYTF
j_gene: TRBJ2-7; d_gene: TRBD2; abundance: .; v_gene: TRBV6-5; CDR3nt: TGTGCCAGCAGTTACGTTAGCGGGAGGGCCTACGAGCAGTACTTC; CDR3aa: CASSYVSGRAYEQYF
j_gene: TRBJ2-7; d_gene: .; abundance: .; v_gene: TRBV7-2; CDR3nt: TGTGCCAGCAGCCCCGGGGGCCTCTACGAGCAGTACTTC; CDR3aa: CASSPGGLYEQYF
j_gene: TRBJ2-7; d_gene: .; abundance: .; v_gene: TRBV6-1; CDR3nt: TGTGCCAGCAGTGGACGGTACGAGCAGTACTTC; CDR3aa: CASSGRYEQYF
j_gene: TRBJ2-7; d_gene: .; abundance: few; v_gene: TRBV29-1; CDR3nt: TGCAGCGTTGAAGCAAGTGGGGTCGGCGAGCAGTACTTC; CDR3aa: CSVEASGVGEQYF
j_gene: TRBJ2-7; d_gene: .; abundance: .; v_gene: TRBV5-4; CDR3nt: TGTGCCAGCAGCTTCGGTATATACGAGCAGTACTTC; CDR3aa: CASSFGIYEQYF